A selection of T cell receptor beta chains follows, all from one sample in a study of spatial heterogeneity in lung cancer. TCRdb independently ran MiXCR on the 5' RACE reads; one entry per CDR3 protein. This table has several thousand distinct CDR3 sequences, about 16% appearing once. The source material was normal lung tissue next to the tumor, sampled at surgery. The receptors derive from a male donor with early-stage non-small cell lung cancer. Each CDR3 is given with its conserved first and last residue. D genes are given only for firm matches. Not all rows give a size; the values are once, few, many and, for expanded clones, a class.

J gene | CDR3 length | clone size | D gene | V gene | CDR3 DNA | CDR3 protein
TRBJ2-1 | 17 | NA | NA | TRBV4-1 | TGCGCCAGCAGCCAAGTGGGTACGGGGAGCTCCTACAATGAGCAGTTCTTC | CASSQVGTGSSYNEQFF
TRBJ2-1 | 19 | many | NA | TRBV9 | TGTGCCAGCAGCGTAGATGGCATGAGACTGGCAAGCTCCTACAATGAGCAGTTCTTC | CASSVDGMRLASSYNEQFF
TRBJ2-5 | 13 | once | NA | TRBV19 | TGTGCCAGTAGTTCCAGGTCCGGGGAGACCCAGTACTTC | CASSSRSGETQYF
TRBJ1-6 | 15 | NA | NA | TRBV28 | TGTGCCAGCAGTCCCATCGACACCTATAATTCACCCCTCCACTTT | CASSPIDTYNSPLHF
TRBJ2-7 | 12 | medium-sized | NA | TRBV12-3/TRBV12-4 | TGTGCCAGCAGTAAGCCCCCCTACGAGCAGTACTTC | CASSKPPYEQYF
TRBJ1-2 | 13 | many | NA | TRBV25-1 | TGTGCCAGCAGTGAAGGTAGCAGACAGGGCTACACCTTC | CASSEGSRQGYTF
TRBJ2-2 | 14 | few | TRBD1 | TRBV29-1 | TGCAGCGCCGAGACAGGGGAAGTGCGCAGGGAGCTGTTTTTT | CSAETGEVRRELFF
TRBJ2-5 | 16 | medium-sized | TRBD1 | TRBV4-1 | TGCGCCAGCAGCCAAGATGGACAGGTTCAACAAGAGACCCAGTACTTC | CASSQDGQVQQETQYF
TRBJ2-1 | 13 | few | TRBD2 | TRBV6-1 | TGTGCCAGCAGTGCCAGGGACTACGGTGAGCAGTTCTTC | CASSARDYGEQFF
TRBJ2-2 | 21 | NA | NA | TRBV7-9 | TGTGCCAGCAGCCCTTTTGGCCCCGCAGGGTTCGGGAGCCTGGATGGCGGGGAGCTGTTTTTT | CASSPFGPAGFGSLDGGELFF
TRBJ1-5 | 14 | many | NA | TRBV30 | TGTGCCTGGAGTGTTGACAGATCGTATCAGCCCCAGCATTTT | CAWSVDRSYQPQHF
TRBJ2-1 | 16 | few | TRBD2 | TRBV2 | TGTGCCAGCAGTGAGGAAGCGGGAGGGGCCTACAATGAGCAGTTCTTC | CASSEEAGGAYNEQFF
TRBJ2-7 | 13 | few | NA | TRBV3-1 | TGTGCCAGCAGCCGCCCCCCCTCCTACGAGCAGTACTTC | CASSRPPSYEQYF
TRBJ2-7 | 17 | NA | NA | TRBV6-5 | TGTGCCAGCCTCGCCCTCCGTCAGGGGACTACCTCCTACGAGCAGTACTTC | CASLALRQGTTSYEQYF
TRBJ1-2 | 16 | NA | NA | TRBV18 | TGTGCCAGCTCACCACGACAGGAAACGTCGGGGGATGGCTACACCTTC | CASSPRQETSGDGYTF
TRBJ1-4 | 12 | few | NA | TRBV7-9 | TGTGCCAGCAGCTTAGGAGGACAAAAACTGTTTTTT | CASSLGGQKLFF
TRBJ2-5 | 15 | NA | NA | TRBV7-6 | TGTGCCAGCAGCTTATCGGGCAGGGGACAAGAGACCCAGTACTTC | CASSLSGRGQETQYF
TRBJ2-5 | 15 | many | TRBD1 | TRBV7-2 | TGTGCCAGCAGCTTCGGACAGGTCCCCCAAGAGACCCAGTACTTC | CASSFGQVPQETQYF
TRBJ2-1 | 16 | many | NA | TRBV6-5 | TGTGCCAGCAGTTACGATGGTAGCGGAATCTACAATGAGCAGTTCTTC | CASSYDGSGIYNEQFF
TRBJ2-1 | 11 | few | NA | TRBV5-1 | TGCGCCAGCAGCTCTTTGAATGAGCAGTTCTTC | CASSSLNEQFF
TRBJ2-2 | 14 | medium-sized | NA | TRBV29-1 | TGCAGCGTAAGAGGCAGCCTGAACACCGGGGAGCTGTTTTTT | CSVRGSLNTGELFF
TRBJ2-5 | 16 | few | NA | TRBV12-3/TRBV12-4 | TGTGCCAGCAGTTTACAAAAAGTCGGCAGGCCAGAGACCCAGTACTTC | CASSLQKVGRPETQYF
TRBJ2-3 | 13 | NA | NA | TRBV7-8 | TGTGCCAGCACCTCCTCCCCCCCAGATACGCAGTATTTT | CASTSSPPDTQYF
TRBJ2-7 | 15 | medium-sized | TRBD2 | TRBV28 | TGTGCCAGCATTCTGACTAGCGGGAGCTTCAACGAGCAGTACTTC | CASILTSGSFNEQYF
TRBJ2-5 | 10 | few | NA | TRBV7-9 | TGTGCCAGCGGACAAGAGACCCAGTACTTC | CASGQETQYF
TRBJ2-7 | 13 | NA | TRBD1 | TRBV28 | TGTGCCAGCCAAGGGACAGCAACCTACGAGCAGTACTTC | CASQGTATYEQYF
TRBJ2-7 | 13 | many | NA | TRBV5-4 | TGTGCCAGCAGCCCAGATTCCGACTACGAGCAGTACTTC | CASSPDSDYEQYF
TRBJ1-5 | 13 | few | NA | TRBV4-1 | TGCGCCAGCAGCCTCGTATTACAGGGTCCCCAGCATTTT | CASSLVLQGPQHF
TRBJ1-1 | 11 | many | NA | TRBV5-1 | TGCGCCAGCAGCTTGGGGCAAGAAGCTTTCTTT | CASSLGQEAFF
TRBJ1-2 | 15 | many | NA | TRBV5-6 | TGTGCCAGCAGCCCTTACTCTAACGGCCCCTATGGCTACACCTTC | CASSPYSNGPYGYTF
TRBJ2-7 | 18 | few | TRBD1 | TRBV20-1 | TGCAGTGCTAGAGTGATTGACACCGGGACAGGGATGACCTACGAGCAGTACTTC | CSARVIDTGTGMTYEQYF
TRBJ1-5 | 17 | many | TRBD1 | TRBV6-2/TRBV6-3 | TGTGCCAGCAGGACGATCCACAGGGGGCTGCTGGGTCAGCCCCAGCATTTT | CASRTIHRGLLGQPQHF
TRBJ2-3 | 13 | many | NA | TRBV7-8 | TGTGCCAGCAGCTCCCTGGGCACAGATACGCAGTATTTT | CASSSLGTDTQYF
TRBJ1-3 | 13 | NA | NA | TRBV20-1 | TGCAGTTCAGCCCAAGACTCTGGAAACACCATATATTTT | CSSAQDSGNTIYF
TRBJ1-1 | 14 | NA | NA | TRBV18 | TGTGCCAGCTCAGCGGGCCGGTCAGCCACTGAAGCTTTCTTT | CASSAGRSATEAFF
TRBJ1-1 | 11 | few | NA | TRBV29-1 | TGCAGCGGGGGTTCGGGCACTGAAGCTTTCTTT | CSGGSGTEAFF
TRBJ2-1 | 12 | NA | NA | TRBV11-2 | TGTGCCAGCAGCTTAGAGGGAAATGAGCAGTTCTTC | CASSLEGNEQFF
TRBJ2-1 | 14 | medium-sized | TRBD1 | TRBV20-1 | TGCAGTGCTAGGGACAGGGTAAACTACAATGAGCAGTTCTTC | CSARDRVNYNEQFF
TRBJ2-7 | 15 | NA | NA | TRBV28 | TGTGCCAGCAGTTCCCATAGCGGAGACCCCTACGAGCAGTACTTC | CASSSHSGDPYEQYF
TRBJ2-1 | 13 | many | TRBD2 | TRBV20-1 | TGCAGCGGGACTAGCGGGAGTGTCGATGAGCAGTTCTTC | CSGTSGSVDEQFF
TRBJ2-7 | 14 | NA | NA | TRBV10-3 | TGTGCCATCAGTGAGTCAATCAGCTTCTACGAGCAGTACTTC | CAISESISFYEQYF
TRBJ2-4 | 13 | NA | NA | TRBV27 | TGTGCCAGCAGTCCCCAATCCGGACAGATTCAGTACTTC | CASSPQSGQIQYF
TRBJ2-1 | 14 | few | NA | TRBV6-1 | TGTGCCAGCAGTGCATCTCCAAGGGTGGGCGAGCAGTTCTTC | CASSASPRVGEQFF
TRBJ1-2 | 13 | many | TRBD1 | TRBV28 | TGTGCCAGCACCAAAAGGGACAGGGGTGGCTACACCTTC | CASTKRDRGGYTF
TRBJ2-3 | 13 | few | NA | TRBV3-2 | TGTGCCAGACAGACCGCTAGCACAGATACGCAGTATTTT | CARQTASTDTQYF